The TCR beta chain under discussion was sequenced for a study of regulatory T cells in long-lasting Graves disease. This clonotype occurred a few times. The CDR3 sequence is 17 residues long. Trimming pared 3 bases from V and 0 bases from J, leaving 15 bases between. Germline assignment: CDR1 MGHRA and CDR2 YSYEKL. Time point noted: newly diagnosed GD, antithyroid drugs for less than 3 months. Extracted PBMC RNA gave rise to the TCR library. Arm-PCR of CDR3 regions and iRepertoire HTBI primers were the basis on which TCR beta libraries were built. Original processing methods: Across the samples, identification revealed 60 to 75 TRBV and more than twelve TRBJ segments. TCRdb passed the multiplex PCR reads through MiXCR, listing each CDR3 protein once. The V and J calls shown here were made by TCRdb, not taken from the authors' results. The sample includes hundreds of thousands of distinct CDR3 sequences, about 15% seen only once; the top ten take around 25%.

This same sample was also part of a study on T cells in Graves' hyperthyroidism and ophthalmopathy.

The receptor was derived from a woman aged 35-65 years with Graves disease. This chain connects TRBV4-1 to TRBJ2-1; unclear D gene. The sample in question was peripheral blood mononuclear cells (PBMCs), obtained at new diagnosis, from a patient treated with antithyroid drugs. CDR3 coding DNA: TGCGCCAGCAGCCATGTCCTAGGTCCGAGCTCCTACAATGAGCAGTTCTTC. Its translation: CASSHVLGPSSYNEQFF.